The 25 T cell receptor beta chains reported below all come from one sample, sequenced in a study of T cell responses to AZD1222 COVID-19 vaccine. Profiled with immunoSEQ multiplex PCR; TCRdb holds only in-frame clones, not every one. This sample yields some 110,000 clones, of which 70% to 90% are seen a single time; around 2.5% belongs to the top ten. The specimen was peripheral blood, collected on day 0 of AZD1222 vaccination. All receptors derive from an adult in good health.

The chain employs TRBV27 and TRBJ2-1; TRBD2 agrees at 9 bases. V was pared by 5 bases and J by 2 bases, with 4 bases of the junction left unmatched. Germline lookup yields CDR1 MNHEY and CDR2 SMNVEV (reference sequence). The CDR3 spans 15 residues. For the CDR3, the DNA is TGTGCCAGCAGTCTGAGACTAGCGGCCTACAATGAGCAGTTCTTC. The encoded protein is CASSLRLAAYNEQFF.

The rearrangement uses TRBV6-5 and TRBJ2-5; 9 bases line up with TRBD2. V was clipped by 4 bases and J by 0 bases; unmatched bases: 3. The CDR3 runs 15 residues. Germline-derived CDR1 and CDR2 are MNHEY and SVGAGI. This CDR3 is CASSLASGDQETQYF. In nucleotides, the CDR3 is TGTGCCAGCAGTTTGGCTAGCGGGGACCAAGAGACCCAGTACTTC.

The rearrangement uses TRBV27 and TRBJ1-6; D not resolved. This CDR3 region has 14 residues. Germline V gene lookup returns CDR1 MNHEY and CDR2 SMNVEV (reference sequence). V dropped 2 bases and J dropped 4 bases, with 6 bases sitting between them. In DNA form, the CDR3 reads TGTGCCAGCAGTTTAGAGGGTTATAATTCACCCCTCCACTTT. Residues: CASSLEGYNSPLHF.

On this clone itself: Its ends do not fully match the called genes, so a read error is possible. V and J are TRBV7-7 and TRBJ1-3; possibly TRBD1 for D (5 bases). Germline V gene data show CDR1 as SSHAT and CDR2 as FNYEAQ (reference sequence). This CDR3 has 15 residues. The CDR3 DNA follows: TGTGCTAGCAGCCCCCAGCCAGGGACTGGAAACACCATATATTTT. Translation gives CASSPQPGTGNTIYF. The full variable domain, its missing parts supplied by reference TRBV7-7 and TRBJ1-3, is GAGVSQSPRYKVTKRGQDVTLRCDPISSHATLYWYQQALGQGPEFLTYFNYEAQPDKSGLPSDRFSAERPEGSISTLTIQRTEQRDSAMYRCASSPQPGTGNTIYFGEGSWLTVV.

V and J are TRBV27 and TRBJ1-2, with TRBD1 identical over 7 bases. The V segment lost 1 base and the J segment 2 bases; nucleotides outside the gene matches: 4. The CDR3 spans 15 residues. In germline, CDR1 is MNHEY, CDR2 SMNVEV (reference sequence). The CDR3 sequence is CASSLFSGGNYGYTF. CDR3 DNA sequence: TGTGCCAGCAGTTTATTTTCAGGGGGGAACTATGGCTACACCTTC.

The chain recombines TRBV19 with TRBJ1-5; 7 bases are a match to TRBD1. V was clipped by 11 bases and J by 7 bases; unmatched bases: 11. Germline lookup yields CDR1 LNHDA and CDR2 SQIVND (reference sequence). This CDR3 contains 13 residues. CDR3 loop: CAAGQALGQPQHF. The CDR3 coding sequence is TGTGCCGCCGGACAGGCCCTAGGGCAGCCCCAGCATTTT.

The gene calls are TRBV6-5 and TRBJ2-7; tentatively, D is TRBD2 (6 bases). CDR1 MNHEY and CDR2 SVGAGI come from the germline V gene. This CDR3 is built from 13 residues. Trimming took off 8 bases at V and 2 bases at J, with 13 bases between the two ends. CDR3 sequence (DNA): TGTGCCAGCGCGCTAGCGCCCACCTACGAGCAGTACTTC. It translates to CASALAPTYEQYF.

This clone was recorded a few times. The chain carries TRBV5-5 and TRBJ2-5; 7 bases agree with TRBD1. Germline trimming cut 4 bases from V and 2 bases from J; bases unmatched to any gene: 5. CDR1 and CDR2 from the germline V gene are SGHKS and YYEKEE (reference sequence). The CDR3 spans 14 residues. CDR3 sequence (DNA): TGTGCCAGCAGCCGGGACAGTTGGCAAGAGACCCAGTACTTC. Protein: CASSRDSWQETQYF. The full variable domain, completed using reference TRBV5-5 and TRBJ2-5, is DAGVTQSPTHLIKTRGQQVTLRCSPISGHKSVSWYQQVLGQGPQFIFQYYEKEERGRGNFPDRFSARQFPNYSSELNVNALLLGDSALYLCASSRDSWQETQYFGPGTRLLVL.

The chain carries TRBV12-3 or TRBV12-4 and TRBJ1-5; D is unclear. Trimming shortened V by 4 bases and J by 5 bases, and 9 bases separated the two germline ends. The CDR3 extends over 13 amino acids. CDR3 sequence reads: CASSWGMDQPQHF. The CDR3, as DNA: TGTGCCAGCAGTTGGGGAATGGATCAGCCCCAGCATTTT.

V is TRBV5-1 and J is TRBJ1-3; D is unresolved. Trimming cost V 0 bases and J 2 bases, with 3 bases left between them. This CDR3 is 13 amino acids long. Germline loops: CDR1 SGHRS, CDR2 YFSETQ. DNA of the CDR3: TGCGCCAGCAGCTTGGAGCCTGGAAACACCATATATTTT. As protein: CASSLEPGNTIYF.

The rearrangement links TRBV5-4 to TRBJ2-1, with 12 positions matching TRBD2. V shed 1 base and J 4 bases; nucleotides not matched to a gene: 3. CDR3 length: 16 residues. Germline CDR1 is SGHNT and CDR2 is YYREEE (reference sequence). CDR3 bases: TGTGCCAGCAGCTTGAAGACTAGCGGGGGATACAATGAGCAGTTCTTC. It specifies CASSLKTSGGYNEQFF.

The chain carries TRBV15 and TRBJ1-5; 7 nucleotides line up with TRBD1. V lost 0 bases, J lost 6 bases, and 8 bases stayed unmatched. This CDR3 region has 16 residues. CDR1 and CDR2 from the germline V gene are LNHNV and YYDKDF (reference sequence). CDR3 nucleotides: TGTGCCACCAGCAGAGATCTCCAGGGGGTAGGTCAGCCCCAGCATTTT. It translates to CATSRDLQGVGQPQHF.

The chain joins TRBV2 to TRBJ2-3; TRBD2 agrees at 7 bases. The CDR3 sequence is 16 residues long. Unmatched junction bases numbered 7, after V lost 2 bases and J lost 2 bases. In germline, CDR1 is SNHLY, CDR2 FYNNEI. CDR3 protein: CASSERRDYYTDTQYF. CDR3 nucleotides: TGTGCCAGCAGTGAACGCCGGGACTACTACACAGATACGCAGTATTTT.

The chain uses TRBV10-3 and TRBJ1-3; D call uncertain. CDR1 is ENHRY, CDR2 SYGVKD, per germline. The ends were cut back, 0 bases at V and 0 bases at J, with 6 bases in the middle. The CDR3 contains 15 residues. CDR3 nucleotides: TGTGCCATCAGTGAGTCCACGGTCTCTGGAAACACCATATATTTT. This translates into CAISESTVSGNTIYF.

The CDR3 region has the DNA TGTGCCAGCAGCACATTGACTCCAGGGCAGTTCTTC. Translating it yields CASSTLTPGQFF. The V and J genes are TRBV7-6 and TRBJ2-1; no clear D. V lost 5 bases, J lost 12 bases, and 14 bases lay in between. In germline, CDR1 is SGHVS, CDR2 FNYEAQ. This CDR3 is built from 12 residues.

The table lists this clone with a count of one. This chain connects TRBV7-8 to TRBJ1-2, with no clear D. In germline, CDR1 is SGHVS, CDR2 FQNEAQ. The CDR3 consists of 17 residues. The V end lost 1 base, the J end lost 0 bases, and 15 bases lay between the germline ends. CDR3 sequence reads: CASSLGTGQPTNYGYTF. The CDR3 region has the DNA TGTGCCAGCAGCTTAGGCACTGGCCAGCCGACTAACTATGGCTACACCTTC.

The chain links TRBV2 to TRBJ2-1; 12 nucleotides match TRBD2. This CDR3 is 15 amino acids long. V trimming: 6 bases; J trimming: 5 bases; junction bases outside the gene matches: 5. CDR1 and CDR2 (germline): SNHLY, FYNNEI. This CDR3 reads CASRVLAGGNNEQFF. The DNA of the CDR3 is TGTGCCAGCAGAGTGCTAGCGGGAGGGAACAATGAGCAGTTCTTC.

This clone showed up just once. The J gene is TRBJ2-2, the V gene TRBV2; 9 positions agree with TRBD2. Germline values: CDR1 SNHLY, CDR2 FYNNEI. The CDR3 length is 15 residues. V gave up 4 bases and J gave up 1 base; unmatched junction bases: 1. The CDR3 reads CASSVSGRNTGELFF. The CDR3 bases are TGTGCCAGCAGTGTTAGCGGGAGGAACACCGGGGAGCTGTTTTTT.

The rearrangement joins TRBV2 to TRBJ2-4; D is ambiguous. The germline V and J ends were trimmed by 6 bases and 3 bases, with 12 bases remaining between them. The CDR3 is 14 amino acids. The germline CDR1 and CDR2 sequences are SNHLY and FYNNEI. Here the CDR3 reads CASRDDLGKNIQYF. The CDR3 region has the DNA TGTGCCAGCAGGGATGACCTGGGCAAAAACATTCAGTACTTC. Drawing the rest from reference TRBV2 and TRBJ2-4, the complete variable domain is EPEVTQTPSHQVTQMGQEVILRCVPISNHLYFYWYRQILGQKVEFLVSFYNNEISEKSEIFDDQFSVERPDGSNFTLKIRSTKLEDSAMYFCASRDDLGKNIQYFGAGTRLSVL.

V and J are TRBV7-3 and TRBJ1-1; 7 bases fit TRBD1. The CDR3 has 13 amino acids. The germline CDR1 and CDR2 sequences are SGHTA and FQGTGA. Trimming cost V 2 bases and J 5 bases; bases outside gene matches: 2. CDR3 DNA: TGTGCCAGCAGCTTACAGGGGGGGACTGAAGCTTTCTTT. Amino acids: CASSLQGGTEAFF.

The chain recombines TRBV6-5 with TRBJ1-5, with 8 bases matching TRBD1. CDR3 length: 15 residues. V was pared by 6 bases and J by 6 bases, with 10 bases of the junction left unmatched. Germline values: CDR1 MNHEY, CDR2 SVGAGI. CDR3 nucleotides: TGTGCCAGCAGCCGCAGGGGGCGCCTAGGTCAGCCCCAGCATTTT. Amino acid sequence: CASSRRGRLGQPQHF.

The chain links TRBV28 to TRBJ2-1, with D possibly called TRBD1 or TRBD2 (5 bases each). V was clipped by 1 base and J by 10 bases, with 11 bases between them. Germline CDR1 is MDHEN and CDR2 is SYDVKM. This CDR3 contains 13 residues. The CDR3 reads CASSLFGAKEQFF. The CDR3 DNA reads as TGTGCCAGCAGTTTATTCGGGGCGAAGGAGCAGTTCTTC.

The CDR3 coding sequence is TGTGCCAGTAGTATAATGCTATCTGGCCCCACGCATTTT. Its translation: CASSIMLSGPTHF. The chain couples TRBV19 to TRBJ1-5; no firm D call. This CDR3 is 13 amino acids long. V lost 2 bases and J 15 bases, leaving 17 bases between the germline ends. CDR1 is LNHDA, CDR2 SQIVND, per germline (reference sequence).

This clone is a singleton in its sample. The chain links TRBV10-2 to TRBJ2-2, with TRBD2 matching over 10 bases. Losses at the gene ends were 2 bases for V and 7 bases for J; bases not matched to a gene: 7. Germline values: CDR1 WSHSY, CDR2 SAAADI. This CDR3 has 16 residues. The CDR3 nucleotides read TGCGCCAGCAGTGAGCCAACTAGCGGGACGGTCGGGGAGCTGTTTTTT. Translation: CASSEPTSGTVGELFF.

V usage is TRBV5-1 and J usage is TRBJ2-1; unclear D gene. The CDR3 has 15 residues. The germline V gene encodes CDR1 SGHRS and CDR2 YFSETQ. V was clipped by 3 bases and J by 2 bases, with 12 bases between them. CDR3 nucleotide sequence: TGCGCCAGCAGCTCCTTATTAGAAACCTACAATGAGCAGTTCTTC. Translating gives CASSSLLETYNEQFF.